This T cell receptor (beta chain) was observed in a study of T-cell reconstitution after alpha-beta-depleted transplantation in children (dated by TCRdb to about 2016). In the study overall: The study quantitatively tracked T-cell immune reconstitution after TCRalphabeta/CD19-depleted allogeneic hematopoietic cell transplantation in children using TCR repertoire profiling. Study-wide findings and limitations: In some patients, high TCRbeta diversity at day 60 was attributed to recipient T cells and intrathymic progenitors that had survived conditioning. The frequencies of hyperexpanded clones fell over the following months, and after one year, T-cell counts and TCRbeta diversity were mostly attributed to newly produced T cells. The apparently early recovery of alphabetaT-cell counts about two months after transplant reportedly depended on only several hundred rapidly expanded clones that came from non-depleted graft cells.

Comment on this clonotype: Its antigen remains unidentified. No much larger clone is present one base from it, and per-base qualities are unavailable.

The label giving this sample's treatment or condition can be read as: allogeneic hematopoietic cell transplantation with graft depleted of TCRalphabeta T cells and CD19 B cells. TCRalphabeta/CD19-depleted allogeneic hematopoietic cell grafts were given to the transplant recipients, all of whom were children. V gives up 2 bases and J gives up 8 bases, and the segment between their germline ends measures 15 bases. In the germline V gene, CDR1 corresponds to MDHEN and CDR2 to SYDVKM. CDR3 length: 14 amino acids, cysteine to phenylalanine. The CDR3 DNA has 42 bases and is translated from base 1. The method was PCR. The instrument given in TCRdb is Illumina HiSeq 2500. TCR library preparation used molecular barcoding, with unique molecular identifiers applied to normalize quantification of the TCRbeta repertoire. The public reads were reprocessed in TCRdb via fastp at Q25 and MiXCR, keeping in-frame beta chains. Records with the same CDR3 protein are collapsed into one entry carrying the most frequent genes and DNA. The sample table shows roughly 490,000 distinct CDR3 sequences, and approximately 10% are seen once. In total, the top ten clones hold around 13% of the sample.

The receptor chain draws on TRBV28 and TRBJ1-2; the D gene assignment is ambiguous. The TCR was taken from a female patient aged 2-9 years who had a stem cell transplant for aplastic anemia, so the T cells may come from the graft donor. Specimen: PBMCs, mostly from graft donor cells, collected 180 days after TCRalphabeta/CD19-depleted stem cell transplant. DNA sequence: TGTGCCAGCAGTTTAGGCAGTACAGACGGCGGCTACACCTTC. It codes for CASSLGSTDGGYTF.